These T cell receptor beta chains were read from a single sample in a study of shared clonotypes between healthy human individuals. TCRdb's table, derived via immunoSEQ multiplex PCR, lists solely in-frame clones and lacks some. The repertoire holds 490,000 or so clones, with 79% as singletons. Sequences were obtained from PBMCs. The receptors originated from a woman in her 40s in good health. Some clones in this sample may be carry-over from other donors' samples. Both conserved end residues are part of each CDR3.

j_gene | v_gene | CDR3aa
TRBJ1-2 | TRBV7-2 | CASSLGVDRLYGYTF
TRBJ2-2 | TRBV10-3 | CAISYKLDSTNTGELFF
TRBJ2-7 | TRBV19 | CASSSNGGFAYEQYF
TRBJ2-5 | TRBV5-1 | CASSSIPLQETQYF
TRBJ2-3 | TRBV15 | CATSRASGVTDTQYF
TRBJ1-2 | TRBV19 | CASSIVGRENYGYTF
TRBJ2-4 | TRBV18 | CASSPLLGEAIQYF
TRBJ2-5 | TRBV5-6 | CASTPSDRRGGTQYF
TRBJ2-7 | TRBV28 | CASRSPSEQYF
TRBJ2-1 | TRBV6-5 | CASTRSSLGYNEQFF
TRBJ1-6 | TRBV10-2 | CASRAGEGLWNSPLHF
TRBJ2-7 | TRBV7-2 | CASRRTGGQSAYEQYF
TRBJ2-7 | TRBV27 | CASSFWGGGPGGNYEQYF
TRBJ2-5 | TRBV28 | CASSLQREWGETQYF
TRBJ1-1 | TRBV29-1 | CSVESVNTEAFF
TRBJ2-5 | TRBV28 | CAIKNPIRGGGETQYF
TRBJ1-1 | TRBV21-1 | CASSNLARSTEAFF
TRBJ2-7 | TRBV11-1 | CASSPGYEQYF
TRBJ2-7 | TRBV29-1 | CSVESGTSYEQYF
TRBJ1-2 | TRBV30 | CAWRSRYGYTF
TRBJ2-3 | TRBV5-4 | CASSLLLAQDTQYF
TRBJ1-1 | TRBV7-2 | CASSLIGAGTEAFF
TRBJ2-1 | TRBV27 | CASSLIAVHPWGEDPYNEQFF
TRBJ1-5 | TRBV6-1 | CASSALSGYSNQPQHF
TRBJ2-5 | TRBV9 | CASSGRGPSRETQYF
TRBJ2-6 | TRBV5-4 | CASSLGGLPGANVLTF
TRBJ2-2 | TRBV7-2 | CASSFGRTTGELFF
TRBJ2-3 | TRBV11-2 | CASSLGVAEITDTQYF
TRBJ2-2 | TRBV18 | CASSAERTGELFF
TRBJ2-1 | TRBV27 | CASSLAGGHNEQFF
TRBJ2-2 | TRBV15 | CATSRSRGVRGSTGELFF
TRBJ1-2 | TRBV4-2 | CAGSHATPDRVPGYGYAF
TRBJ1-1 | TRBV7-3 | CASSWGGHTEAFF
TRBJ2-1 | TRBV7-9 | CASSLVLGLANEQFF
TRBJ2-5 | TRBV12-5 | CASAGAGETQYF
TRBJ1-2 | TRBV2 | CASEGEQWSGYTF
TRBJ1-1 | TRBV11-2 | CASSFSENTEAFF
TRBJ1-4 | TRBV27 | CASSLGGTLNEKLFF
TRBJ2-5 | TRBV6-5 | CASSYSRVETQYF
TRBJ2-7 | TRBV10-1 | CASSEWDRAYEQYF
TRBJ2-3 | TRBV10-3 | CAISAGRGDTQYF
TRBJ2-7 | TRBV7-9 | CASSSPGLAGGSYEQYF